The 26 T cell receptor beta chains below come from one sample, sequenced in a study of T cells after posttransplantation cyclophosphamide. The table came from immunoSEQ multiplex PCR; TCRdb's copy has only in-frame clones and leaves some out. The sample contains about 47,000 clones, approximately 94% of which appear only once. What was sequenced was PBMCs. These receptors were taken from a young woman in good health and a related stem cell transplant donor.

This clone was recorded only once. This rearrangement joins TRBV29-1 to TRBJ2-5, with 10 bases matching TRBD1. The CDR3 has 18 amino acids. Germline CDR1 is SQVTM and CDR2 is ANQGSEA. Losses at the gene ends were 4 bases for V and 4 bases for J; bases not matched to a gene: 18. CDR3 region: CSVVGPGQGKRIGETQYF. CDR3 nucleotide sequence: TGCAGCGTTGTCGGGCCGGGACAGGGGAAGAGGATAGGAGAGACCCAGTACTTC.

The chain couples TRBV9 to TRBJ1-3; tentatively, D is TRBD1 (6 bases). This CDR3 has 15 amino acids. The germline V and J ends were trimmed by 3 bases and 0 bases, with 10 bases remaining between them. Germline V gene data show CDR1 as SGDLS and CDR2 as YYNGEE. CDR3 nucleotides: TGTGCCAGCAGCGATTACAGGGACTCTGGAAACACCATATATTTT. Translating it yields CASSDYRDSGNTIYF. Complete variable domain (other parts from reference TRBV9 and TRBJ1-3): DSGVTQTPKHLITATGQRVTLRCSPRSGDLSVYWYQQSLDQGLQFLIQYYNGEERAKGNILERFSAQQFPDLHSELNLSSLELGDSALYFCASSDYRDSGNTIYFGEGSWLTVV.

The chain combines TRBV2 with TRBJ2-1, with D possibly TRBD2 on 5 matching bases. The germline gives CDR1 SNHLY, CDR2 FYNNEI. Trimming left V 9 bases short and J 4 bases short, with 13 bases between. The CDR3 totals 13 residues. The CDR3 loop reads CARSRGSYNEQFF. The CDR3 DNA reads TGTGCCAGGTCCCGGGGATCTTACAATGAGCAGTTCTTC.

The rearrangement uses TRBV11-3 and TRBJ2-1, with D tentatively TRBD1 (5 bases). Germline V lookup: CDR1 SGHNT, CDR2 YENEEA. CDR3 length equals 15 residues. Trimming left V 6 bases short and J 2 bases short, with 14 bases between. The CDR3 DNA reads TGTGCCAGCAGTTCTCGAAAAGGGGCCTACAATGAGCAGTTCTTC. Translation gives CASSSRKGAYNEQFF.

The CDR3 loop reads CASSRASVTDTQYF. For the CDR3, the DNA is TGCGCCAGCAGCCGGGCCTCCGTCACAGATACGCAGTATTTT. This chain links TRBV4-1 with TRBJ2-3; D unresolved. Germline CDR1 reads MGHRA; CDR2 reads YSYEKL. The CDR3 spans 14 residues. V was clipped by 4 bases and J by 2 bases, with 10 bases between them.

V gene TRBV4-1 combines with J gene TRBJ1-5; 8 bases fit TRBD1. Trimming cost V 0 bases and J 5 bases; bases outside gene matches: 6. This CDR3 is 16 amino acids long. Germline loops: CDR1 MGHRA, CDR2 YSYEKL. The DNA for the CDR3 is TGCGCCAGCAGCCAAGACGGACAGGGCCGTGATCAGCCCCAGCATTTT. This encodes CASSQDGQGRDQPQHF.

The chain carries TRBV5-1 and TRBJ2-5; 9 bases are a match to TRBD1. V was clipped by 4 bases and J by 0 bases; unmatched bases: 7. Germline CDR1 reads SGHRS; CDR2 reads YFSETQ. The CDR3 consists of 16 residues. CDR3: CASSRGTGIDQETQYF. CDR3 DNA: TGCGCCAGCAGCCGAGGGACAGGGATTGACCAAGAGACCCAGTACTTC.

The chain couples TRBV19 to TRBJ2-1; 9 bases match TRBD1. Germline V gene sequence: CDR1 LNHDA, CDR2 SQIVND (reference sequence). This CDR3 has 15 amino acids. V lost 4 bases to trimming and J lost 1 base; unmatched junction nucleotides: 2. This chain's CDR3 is CASSNRGLSYNEQFF. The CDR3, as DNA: TGTGCCAGTAGTAACAGGGGGCTTTCCTACAATGAGCAGTTCTTC.

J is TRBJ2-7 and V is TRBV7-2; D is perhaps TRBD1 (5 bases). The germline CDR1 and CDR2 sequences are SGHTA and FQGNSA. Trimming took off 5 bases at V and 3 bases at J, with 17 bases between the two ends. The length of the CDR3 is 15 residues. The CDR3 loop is CASSPGQLVNYEQYF. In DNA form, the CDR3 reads TGTGCCAGCAGCCCAGGGCAGCTAGTAAACTACGAGCAGTACTTC.

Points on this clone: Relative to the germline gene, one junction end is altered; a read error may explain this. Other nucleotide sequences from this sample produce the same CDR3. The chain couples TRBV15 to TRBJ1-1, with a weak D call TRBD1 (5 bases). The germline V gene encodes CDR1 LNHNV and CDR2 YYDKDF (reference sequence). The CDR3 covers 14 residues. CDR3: CATSRDRGDGEAFF. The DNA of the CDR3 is TGTGCCACCAGCAGAGATCGGGGGGATGGTGAAGCGTTCTTT. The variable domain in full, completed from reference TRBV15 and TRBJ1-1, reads DAMVIQNPRYQVTQFGKPVTLSCSQTLNHNVMYWYQQKSSQAPKLLFHYYDKDFNNEADTPDNFQSRRPNTSFCFLDIRSPGLGDTAMYLCATSRDRGDGEAFFGQGTRLTVV.

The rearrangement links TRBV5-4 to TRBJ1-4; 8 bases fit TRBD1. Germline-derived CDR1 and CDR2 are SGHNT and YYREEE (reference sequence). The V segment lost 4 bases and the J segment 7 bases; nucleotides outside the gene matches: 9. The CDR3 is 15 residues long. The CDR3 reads CASSRGQGVGEKLFF. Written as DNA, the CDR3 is TGTGCCAGCAGCCGCGGACAGGGTGTGGGTGAAAAACTGTTTTTT.

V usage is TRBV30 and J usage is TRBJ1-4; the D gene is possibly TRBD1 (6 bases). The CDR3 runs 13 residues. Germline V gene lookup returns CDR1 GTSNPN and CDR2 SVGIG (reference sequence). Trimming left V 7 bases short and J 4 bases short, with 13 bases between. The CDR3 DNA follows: TGTGCCTTTGACAGGACCCTTAATGAAAAACTGTTTTTT. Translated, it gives CAFDRTLNEKLFF. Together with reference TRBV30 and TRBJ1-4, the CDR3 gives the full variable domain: SQTIHQWPATLVQPVGSPLSLECTVEGTSNPNLYWYRQAAGRGLQLLFYSVGIGQISSEVPQNLSASRPQDRQFILSSKKLLLSDSGFYLCAFDRTLNEKLFFGSGTQLSVL.

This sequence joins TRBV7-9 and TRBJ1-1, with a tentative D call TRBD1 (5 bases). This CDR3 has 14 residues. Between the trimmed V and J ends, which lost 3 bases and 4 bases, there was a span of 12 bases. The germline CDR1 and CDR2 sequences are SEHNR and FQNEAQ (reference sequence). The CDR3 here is CASSFGRGSTEAFF. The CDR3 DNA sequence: TGTGCCAGCAGCTTCGGGAGGGGTAGCACTGAAGCTTTCTTT.

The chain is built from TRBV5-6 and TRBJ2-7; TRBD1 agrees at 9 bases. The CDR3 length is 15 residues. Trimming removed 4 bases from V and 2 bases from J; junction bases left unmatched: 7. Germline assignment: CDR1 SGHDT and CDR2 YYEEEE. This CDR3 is CASSRDHRGPYEQYF. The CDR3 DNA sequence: TGTGCCAGCAGCCGAGACCACAGGGGGCCCTACGAGCAGTACTTC. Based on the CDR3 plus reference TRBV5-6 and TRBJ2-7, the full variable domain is DAGVTQSPTHLIKTRGQQVTLRCSPKSGHDTVSWYQQALGQGPQFIFQYYEEEERQRGNFPDRFSGHQFPNYSSELNVNALLLGDSALYLCASSRDHRGPYEQYFGPGTRLTVT.

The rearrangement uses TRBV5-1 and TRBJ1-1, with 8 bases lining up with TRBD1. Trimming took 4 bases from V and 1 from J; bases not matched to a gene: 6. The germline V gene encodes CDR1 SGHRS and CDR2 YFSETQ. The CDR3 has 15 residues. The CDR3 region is CASSQRTGPNTEAFF. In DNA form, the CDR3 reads TGCGCCAGCAGCCAAAGGACAGGGCCGAACACTGAAGCTTTCTTT.

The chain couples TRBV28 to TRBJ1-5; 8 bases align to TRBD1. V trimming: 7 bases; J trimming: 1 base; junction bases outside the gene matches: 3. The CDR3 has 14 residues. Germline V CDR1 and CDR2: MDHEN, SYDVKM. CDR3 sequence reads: CASTSGGSNQPQHF. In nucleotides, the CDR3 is TGTGCCAGCACCTCAGGGGGCAGCAATCAGCCCCAGCATTTT.

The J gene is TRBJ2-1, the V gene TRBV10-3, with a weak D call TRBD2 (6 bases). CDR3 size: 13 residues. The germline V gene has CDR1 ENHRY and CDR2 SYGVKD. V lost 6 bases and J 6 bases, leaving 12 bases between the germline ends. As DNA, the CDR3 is TGTGCCATCAGGGGCGTGGGGGGCAATGAGCAGTTCTTC. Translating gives CAIRGVGGNEQFF.

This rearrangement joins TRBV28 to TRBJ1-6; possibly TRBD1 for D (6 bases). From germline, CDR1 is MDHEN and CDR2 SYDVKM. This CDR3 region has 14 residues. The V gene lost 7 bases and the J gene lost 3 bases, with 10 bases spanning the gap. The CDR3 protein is CASNTGFYNSPLHF. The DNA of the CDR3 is TGTGCCAGCAATACAGGGTTCTATAATTCACCCCTCCACTTT. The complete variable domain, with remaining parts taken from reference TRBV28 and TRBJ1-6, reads DVKVTQSSRYLVKRTGEKVFLECVQDMDHENMFWYRQDPGLGLRLIYFSYDVKMKEKGDIPEGYSVSREKKERFSLILESASTNQTSMYLCASNTGFYNSPLHFGNGTRLTVT.

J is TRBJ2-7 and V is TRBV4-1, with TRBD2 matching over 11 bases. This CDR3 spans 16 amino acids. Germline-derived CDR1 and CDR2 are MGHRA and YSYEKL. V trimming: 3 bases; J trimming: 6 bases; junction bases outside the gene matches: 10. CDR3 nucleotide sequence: TGCGCCAGCAGCCACGAAAATAGCGGGGGGGCCGGCGAGCAGTACTTC. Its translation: CASSHENSGGAGEQYF.

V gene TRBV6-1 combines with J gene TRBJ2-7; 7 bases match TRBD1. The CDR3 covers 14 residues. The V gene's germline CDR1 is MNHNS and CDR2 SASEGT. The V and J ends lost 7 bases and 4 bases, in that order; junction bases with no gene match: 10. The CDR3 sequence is CASTRGDSSYEQYF. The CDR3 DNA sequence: TGTGCCAGCACCCGAGGGGACAGCTCTTACGAGCAGTACTTC.

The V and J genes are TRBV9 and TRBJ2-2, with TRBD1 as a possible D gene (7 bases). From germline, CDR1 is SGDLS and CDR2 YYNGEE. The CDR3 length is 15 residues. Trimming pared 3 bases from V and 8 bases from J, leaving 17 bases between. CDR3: CASSGHDREEGELFF. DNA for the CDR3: TGTGCCAGCAGCGGACACGACAGGGAGGAGGGGGAGCTGTTTTTT.

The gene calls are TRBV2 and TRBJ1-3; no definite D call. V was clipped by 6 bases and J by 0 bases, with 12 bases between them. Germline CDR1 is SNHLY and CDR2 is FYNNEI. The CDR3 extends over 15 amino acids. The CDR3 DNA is TGTGCCAGCAGCTATAACCGGGACTCTGGAAACACCATATATTTT. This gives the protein CASSYNRDSGNTIYF.

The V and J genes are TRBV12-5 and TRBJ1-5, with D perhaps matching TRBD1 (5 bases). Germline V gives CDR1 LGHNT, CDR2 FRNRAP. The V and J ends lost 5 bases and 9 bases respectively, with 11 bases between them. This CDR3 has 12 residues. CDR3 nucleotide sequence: TGTGCTAGTGGTGCCAGGGATGGGCCCCAGCATTTT. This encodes CASGARDGPQHF.

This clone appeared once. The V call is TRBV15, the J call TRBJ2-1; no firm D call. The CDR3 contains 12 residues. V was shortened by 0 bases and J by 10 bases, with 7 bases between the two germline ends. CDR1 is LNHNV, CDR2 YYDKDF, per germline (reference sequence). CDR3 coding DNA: TGTGCCACCAGCAGAGATATCGGGGAGCAGTTCTTC. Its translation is CATSRDIGEQFF.

The CDR3 sequence: CASTLHQGGGGYTF. The CDR3 bases are TGTGCCAGCACCCTCCACCAGGGGGGTGGTGGCTACACCTTC. The V call is TRBV28, the J call TRBJ1-2; 7 bases align to TRBD1. V was pared by 7 bases and J by 7 bases, with 12 bases of the junction left unmatched. The CDR3 sequence is 14 residues long. Germline CDR1 reads MDHEN; CDR2 reads SYDVKM.

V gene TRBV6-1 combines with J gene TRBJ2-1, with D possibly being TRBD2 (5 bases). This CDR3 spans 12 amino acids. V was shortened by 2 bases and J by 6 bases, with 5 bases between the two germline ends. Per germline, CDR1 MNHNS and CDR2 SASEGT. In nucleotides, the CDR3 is TGTGCCAGCAGTGAACGGGGCAATGAGCAGTTCTTC. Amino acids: CASSERGNEQFF.